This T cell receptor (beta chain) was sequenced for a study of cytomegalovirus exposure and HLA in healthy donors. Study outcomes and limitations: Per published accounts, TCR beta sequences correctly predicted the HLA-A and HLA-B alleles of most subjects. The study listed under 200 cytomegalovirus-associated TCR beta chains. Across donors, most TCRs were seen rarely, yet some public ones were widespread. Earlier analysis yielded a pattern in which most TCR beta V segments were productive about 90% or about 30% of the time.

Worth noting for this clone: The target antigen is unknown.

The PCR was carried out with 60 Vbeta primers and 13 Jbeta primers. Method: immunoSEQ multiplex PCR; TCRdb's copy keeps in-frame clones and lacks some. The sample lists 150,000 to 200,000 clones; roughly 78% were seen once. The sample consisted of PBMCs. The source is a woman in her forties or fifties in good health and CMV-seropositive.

DNA for the CDR3: TGCGCCAGCAGCATCGGACAGGGGGCGAGGACTACCCTGTTTTTT. Translated: CASSIGQGARTTLFF. The genes are TRBV5-1 and TRBJ1-4; 11 bases are shared with TRBD1. This CDR3 comprises 15 residues. The V gene's germline CDR1 is SGHRS and CDR2 YFSETQ. With V trimmed by 4 bases and J by 14 bases, 13 bases remained unmatched.